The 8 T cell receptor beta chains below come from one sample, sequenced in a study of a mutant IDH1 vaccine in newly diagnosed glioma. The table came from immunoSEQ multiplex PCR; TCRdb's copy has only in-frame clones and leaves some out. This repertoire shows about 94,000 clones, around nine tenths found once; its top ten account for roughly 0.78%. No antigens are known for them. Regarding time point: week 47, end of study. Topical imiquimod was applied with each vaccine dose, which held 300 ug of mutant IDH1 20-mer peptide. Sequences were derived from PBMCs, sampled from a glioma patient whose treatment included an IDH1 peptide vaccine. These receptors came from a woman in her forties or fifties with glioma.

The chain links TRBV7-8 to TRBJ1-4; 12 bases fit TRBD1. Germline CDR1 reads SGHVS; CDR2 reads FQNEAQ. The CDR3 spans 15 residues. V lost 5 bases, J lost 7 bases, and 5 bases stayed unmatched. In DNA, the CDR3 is TGTGCCAGCAGCCGGGGACAGGGGGCTTTTGAAAAACTGTTTTTT. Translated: CASSRGQGAFEKLFF.

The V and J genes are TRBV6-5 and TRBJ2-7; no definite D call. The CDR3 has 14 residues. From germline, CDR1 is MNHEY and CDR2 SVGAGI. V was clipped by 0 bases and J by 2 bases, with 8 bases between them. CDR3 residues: CASSYSTRTYEQYF. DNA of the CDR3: TGTGCCAGCAGTTACTCGACTCGTACCTACGAGCAGTACTTC.

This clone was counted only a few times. The CDR3 DNA reads as TGCAGCGTTGAAGATCCGCCAGGGGGCTATGGCTACACCTTC. As protein: CSVEDPPGGYGYTF. This chain connects TRBV29-1 to TRBJ1-2; 7 bases agree with TRBD1. Per the germline V gene, CDR1 is SQVTM and CDR2 is ANQGSEA. CDR3 length: 14 residues. J was trimmed by 4 bases and V by 0 bases; bases with no gene match: 5.

The CDR3 bases are TGTGCCTGGAGCATGGGACAGCGCTACGAGCAGTACTTC. Protein sequence: CAWSMGQRYEQYF. The rearrangement uses TRBV30 and TRBJ2-5; TRBD1 matches at 7 bases. Near its end, the DNA agrees better with TRBJ2-7, so the J call may be wrong. The germline V gene encodes CDR1 GTSNPN and CDR2 SVGIG (reference sequence). CDR3 length: 13 amino acids.

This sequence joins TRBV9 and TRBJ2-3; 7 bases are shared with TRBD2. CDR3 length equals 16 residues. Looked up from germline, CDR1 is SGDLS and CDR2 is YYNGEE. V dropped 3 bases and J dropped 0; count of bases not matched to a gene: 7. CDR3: CASSETAGVSTDTQYF. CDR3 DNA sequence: TGTGCCAGCAGCGAAACGGCGGGAGTTAGCACAGATACGCAGTATTTT.

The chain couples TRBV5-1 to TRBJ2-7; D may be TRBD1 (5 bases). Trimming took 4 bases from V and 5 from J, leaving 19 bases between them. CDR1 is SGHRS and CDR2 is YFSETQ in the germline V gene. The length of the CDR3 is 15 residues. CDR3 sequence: CASSPSTDPRDEQYF. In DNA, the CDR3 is TGCGCCAGCAGCCCTTCGACAGACCCTCGGGACGAGCAGTACTTC.

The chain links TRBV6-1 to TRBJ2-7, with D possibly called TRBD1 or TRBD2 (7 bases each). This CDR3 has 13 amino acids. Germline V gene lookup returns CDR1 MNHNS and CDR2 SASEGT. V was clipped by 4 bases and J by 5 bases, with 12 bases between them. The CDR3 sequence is CASSGRGGHEQYF. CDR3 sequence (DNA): TGTGCCAGCAGTGGCAGGGGGGGCCACGAGCAGTACTTC.

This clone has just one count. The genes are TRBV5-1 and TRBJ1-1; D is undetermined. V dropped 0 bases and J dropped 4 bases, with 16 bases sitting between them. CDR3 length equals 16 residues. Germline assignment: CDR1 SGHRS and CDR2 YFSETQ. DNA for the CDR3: TGCGCCAGCAGCTTGGCCGCCCGCCGGGTAGGCACTGAAGCTTTCTTT. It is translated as CASSLAARRVGTEAFF.